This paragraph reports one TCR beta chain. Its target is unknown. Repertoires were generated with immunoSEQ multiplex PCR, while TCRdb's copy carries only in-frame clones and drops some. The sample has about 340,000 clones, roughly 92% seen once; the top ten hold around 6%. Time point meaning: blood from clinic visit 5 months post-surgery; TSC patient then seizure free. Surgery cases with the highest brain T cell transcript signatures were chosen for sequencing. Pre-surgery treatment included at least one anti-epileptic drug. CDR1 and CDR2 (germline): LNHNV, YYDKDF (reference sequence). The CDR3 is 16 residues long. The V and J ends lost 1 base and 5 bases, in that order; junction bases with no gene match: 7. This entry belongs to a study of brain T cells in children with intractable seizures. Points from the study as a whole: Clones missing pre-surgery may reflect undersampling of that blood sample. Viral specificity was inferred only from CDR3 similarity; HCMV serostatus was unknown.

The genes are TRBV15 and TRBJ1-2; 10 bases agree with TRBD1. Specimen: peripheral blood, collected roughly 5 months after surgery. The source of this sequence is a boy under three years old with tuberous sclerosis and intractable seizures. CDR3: CATSRVDRGYSYGYTF. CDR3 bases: TGTGCCACCAGCAGAGTGGACAGGGGGTACTCGTATGGCTACACCTTC.